Below, one T cell receptor (beta chain) is given with its context. Its target is not known. This sample stems from a study of radiotherapy plus CTLA-4 blockade in lung cancer. Study outcomes and limitations: Expansion in blood of tumor-derived TCR clones was seen after radiotherapy plus ipilimumab.

Measured with immunoSEQ multiplex PCR; TCRdb has only the in-frame clones, and not every one. The repertoire holds 50,000 to 70,000 clones, with 77% as singletons. V was clipped by 0 bases and J by 7 bases; unmatched bases: 9. Germline V gene data show CDR1 as ENHRY and CDR2 as SYGVKD. The CDR3 is 16 amino acids. This receptor was taken from a human donor with non-small cell lung cancer who had a partial response to radiotherapy plus ipilimumab. V is TRBV10-3 and J is TRBJ2-1, with 7 bases aligning to TRBD2. The sequencing used peripheral blood, collected from a patient treated with radiotherapy plus ipilimumab. The CDR3 DNA is TGTGCCATCAGTGAGTCGAGTACTAGCGTACCAAATGAGCAGTTCTTC. This gives the protein CAISESSTSVPNEQFF.